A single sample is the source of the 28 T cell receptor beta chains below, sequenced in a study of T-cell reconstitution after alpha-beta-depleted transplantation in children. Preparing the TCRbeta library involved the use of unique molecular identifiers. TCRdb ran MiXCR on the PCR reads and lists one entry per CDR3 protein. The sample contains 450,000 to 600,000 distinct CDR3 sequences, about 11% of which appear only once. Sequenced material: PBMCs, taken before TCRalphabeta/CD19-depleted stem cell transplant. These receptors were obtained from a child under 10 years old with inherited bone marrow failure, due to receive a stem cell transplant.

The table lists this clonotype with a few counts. CDR3 amino acids: CASSLFGGAQIYGYTF. In DNA form, the CDR3 reads TGTGCCAGCAGTTTATTCGGGGGCGCTCAGATCTATGGCTACACCTTC. The chain joins TRBV27 to TRBJ1-2; a weak D match, TRBD1 (6 bases). Germline CDR1 reads MNHEY; CDR2 reads SMNVEV (reference sequence). This CDR3 spans 16 amino acids. Trimming left V 1 base short and J 4 bases short, with 16 bases between.

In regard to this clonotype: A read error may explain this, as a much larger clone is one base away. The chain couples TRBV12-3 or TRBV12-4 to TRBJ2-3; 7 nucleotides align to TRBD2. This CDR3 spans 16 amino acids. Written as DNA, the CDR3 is TGTGTCAGCAGTCCTCCTAGCGGTCCTCGCACAGATACGCAGTATTTT. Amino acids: CVSSPPSGPRTDTQYF.

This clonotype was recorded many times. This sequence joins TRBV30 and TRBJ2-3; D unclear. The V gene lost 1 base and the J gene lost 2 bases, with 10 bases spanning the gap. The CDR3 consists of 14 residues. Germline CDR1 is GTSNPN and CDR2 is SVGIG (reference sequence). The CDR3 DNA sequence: TGTGCCTGGAGTGGGGGTTTAACCACAGATACGCAGTATTTT. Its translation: CAWSGGLTTDTQYF.

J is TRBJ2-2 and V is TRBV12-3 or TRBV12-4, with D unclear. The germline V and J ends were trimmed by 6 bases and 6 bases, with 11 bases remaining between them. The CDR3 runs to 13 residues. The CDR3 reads CASRKDLPGELFF. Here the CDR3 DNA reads TGTGCCAGCAGAAAAGACTTACCCGGGGAGCTGTTTTTT.

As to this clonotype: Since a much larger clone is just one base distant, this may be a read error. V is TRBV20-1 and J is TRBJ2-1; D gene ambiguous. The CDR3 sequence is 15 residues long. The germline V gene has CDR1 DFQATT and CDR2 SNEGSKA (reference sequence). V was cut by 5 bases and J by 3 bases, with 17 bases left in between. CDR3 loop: CSAGTRMAVYNEQFF. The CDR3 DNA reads TGCAGTGCTGGAACCAGGATGGCTGTCTACAATGAGCAGTTCTTC.

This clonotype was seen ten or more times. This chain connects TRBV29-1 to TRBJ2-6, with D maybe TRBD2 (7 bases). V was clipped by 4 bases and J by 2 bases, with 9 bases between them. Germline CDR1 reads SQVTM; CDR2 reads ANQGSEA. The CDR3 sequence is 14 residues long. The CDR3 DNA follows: TGCAGCGTTGGGGGGGGCACTGGGGCCAACGTCCTGACTTTC. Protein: CSVGGGTGANVLTF.

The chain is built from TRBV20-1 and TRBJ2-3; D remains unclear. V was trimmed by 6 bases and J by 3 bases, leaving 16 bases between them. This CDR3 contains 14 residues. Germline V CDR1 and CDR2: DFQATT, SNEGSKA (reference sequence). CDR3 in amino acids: CSALVWSSTDTQYF. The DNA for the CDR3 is TGCAGTGCCCTGGTCTGGTCAAGTACAGATACGCAGTATTTT.

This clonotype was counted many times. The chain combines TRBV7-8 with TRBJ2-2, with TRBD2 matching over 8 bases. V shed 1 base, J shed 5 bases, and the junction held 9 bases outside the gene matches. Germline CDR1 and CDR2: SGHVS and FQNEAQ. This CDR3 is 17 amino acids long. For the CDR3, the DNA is TGTGCCAGCAGCTTAGGTTTAGCGGGATTAAGGACCGGGGAGCTGTTTTTT. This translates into CASSLGLAGLRTGELFF.

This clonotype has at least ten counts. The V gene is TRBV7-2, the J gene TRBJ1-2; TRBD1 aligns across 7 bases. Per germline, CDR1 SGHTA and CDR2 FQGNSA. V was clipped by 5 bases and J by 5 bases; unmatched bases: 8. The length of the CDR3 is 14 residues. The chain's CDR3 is CASSPGGGLYGYTF. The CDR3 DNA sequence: TGTGCCAGCAGCCCAGGGGGAGGCCTTTATGGCTACACCTTC.

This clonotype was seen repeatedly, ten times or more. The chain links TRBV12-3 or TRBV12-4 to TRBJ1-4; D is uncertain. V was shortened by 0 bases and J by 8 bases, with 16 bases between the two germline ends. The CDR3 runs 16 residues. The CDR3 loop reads CASSLALLGKHEKLFF. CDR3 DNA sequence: TGTGCCAGCAGTTTAGCGCTGTTAGGGAAGCACGAAAAACTGTTTTTT.

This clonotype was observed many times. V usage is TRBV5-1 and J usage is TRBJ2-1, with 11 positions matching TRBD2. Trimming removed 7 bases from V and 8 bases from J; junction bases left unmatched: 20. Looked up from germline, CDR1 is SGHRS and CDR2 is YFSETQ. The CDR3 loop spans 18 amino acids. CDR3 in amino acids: CASSRSIILAGGIDEQFF. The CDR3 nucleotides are TGCGCCAGCTCGCGCTCAATTATTTTAGCGGGAGGGATCGATGAGCAGTTCTTC.

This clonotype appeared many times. CDR3 residues: CASSLVLNYGYTF. CDR3 nucleotides: TGCGCCAGCAGCTTGGTCCTCAACTATGGCTACACCTTC. This sequence joins TRBV5-1 and TRBJ1-2, with unresolved D. The CDR3 runs to 13 residues. Germline assignment: CDR1 SGHRS and CDR2 YFSETQ. V lost 0 bases, J lost 2 bases, and 5 bases lay in between.

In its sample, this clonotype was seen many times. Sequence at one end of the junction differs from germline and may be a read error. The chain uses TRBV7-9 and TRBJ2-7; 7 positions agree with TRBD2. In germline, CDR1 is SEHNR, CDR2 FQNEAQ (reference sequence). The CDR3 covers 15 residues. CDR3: CASSVAGQSSYEQYF. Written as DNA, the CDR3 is TGTGCCAGCAGCGTAGCGGGTCAAAGCTCCTACGAGCAGTACTTC.

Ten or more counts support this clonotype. CDR3 nucleotide sequence: TGCAGCGTTGAACTTTTGGGACAGGGGGTCGAGCAGTACTTC. Protein product: CSVELLGQGVEQYF. V usage is TRBV29-1 and J usage is TRBJ2-7; 11 nucleotides align to TRBD1. V lost 2 bases and J lost 6; bases outside the gene matches: 6. The germline gives CDR1 SQVTM, CDR2 ANQGSEA. CDR3 length equals 14 residues.

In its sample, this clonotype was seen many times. The CDR3 is CASSLGMERAGELFF. CDR3 nucleotides: TGTGCCAGCAGCTTAGGGATGGAGAGGGCCGGGGAGCTGTTTTTT. This chain links TRBV11-2 with TRBJ2-2, with D tentatively TRBD2 (5 bases). V was shortened by 1 base and J by 6 bases, with 12 bases between the two germline ends. Germline V lookup: CDR1 SGHAT, CDR2 FQNNGV. This CDR3 contains 15 residues.

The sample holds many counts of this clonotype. CDR3 in DNA: TGTGCCAGCAGCCTTACAGGGGTCCGCCTTTATAACTATGGCTACACCTTC. Amino acid sequence: CASSLTGVRLYNYGYTF. The chain carries TRBV3-1 and TRBJ1-2, with TRBD1 identical over 7 bases. CDR3 length: 17 amino acids. CDR1 and CDR2 (germline): LGHDT, YNNKEL (reference sequence). The junction had 12 bases not matched to a gene; V was cut back by 4 bases and J by 1 base.

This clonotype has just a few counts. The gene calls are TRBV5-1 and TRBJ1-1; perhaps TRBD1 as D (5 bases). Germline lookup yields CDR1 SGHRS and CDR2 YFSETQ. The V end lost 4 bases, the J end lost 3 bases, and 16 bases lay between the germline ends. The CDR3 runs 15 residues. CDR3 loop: CASSRQRVGDTEAFF. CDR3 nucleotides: TGCGCCAGCAGCCGACAACGGGTAGGGGACACTGAAGCTTTCTTT. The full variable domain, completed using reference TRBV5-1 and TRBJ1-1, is KAGVTQTPRYLIKTRGQQVTLSCSPISGHRSVSWYQQTPGQGLQFLFEYFSETQRNKGNFPGRFSGRQFSNSRSEMNVSTLELGDSALYLCASSRQRVGDTEAFFGQGTRLTVV.

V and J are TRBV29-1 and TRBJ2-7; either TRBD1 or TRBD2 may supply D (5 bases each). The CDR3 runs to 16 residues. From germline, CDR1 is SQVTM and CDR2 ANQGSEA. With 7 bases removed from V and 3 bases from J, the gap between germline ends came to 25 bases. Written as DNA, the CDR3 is TGCAGCGCCGGGGCCCCTGGGGCCGCGGGCATCTACGAGCAGTACTTC. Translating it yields CSAGAPGAAGIYEQYF.

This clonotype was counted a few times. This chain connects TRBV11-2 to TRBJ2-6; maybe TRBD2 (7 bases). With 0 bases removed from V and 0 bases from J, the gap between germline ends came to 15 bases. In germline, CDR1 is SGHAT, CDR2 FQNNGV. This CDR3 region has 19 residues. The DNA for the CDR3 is TGTGCCAGCAGCTTAGACGGGGGGCCCTTCGCCTCTGGGGCCAACGTCCTGACTTTC. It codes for CASSLDGGPFASGANVLTF.

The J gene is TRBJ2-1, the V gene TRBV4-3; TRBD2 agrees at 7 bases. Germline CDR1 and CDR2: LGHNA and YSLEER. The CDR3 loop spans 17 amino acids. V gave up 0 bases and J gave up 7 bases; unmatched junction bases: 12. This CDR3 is CASSQDWGRVVENEQFF. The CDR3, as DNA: TGCGCCAGCAGCCAAGATTGGGGGAGGGTTGTAGAGAATGAGCAGTTCTTC.

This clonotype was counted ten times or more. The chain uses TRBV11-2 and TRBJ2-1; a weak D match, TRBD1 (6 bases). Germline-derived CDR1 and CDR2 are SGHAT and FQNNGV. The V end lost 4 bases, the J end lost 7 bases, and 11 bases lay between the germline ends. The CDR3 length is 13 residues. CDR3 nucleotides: TGTGCCAGCAGCTCCAGGGGAGAGAATGAGCAGTTCTTC. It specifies CASSSRGENEQFF.

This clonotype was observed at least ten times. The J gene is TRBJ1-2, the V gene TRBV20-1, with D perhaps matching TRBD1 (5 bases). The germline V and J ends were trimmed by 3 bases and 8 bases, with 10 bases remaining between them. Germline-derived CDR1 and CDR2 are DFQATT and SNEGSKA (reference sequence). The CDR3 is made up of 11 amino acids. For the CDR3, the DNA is TGCAGTGCTAGCTTCAGGGACGGCTACACCTTC. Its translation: CSASFRDGYTF.

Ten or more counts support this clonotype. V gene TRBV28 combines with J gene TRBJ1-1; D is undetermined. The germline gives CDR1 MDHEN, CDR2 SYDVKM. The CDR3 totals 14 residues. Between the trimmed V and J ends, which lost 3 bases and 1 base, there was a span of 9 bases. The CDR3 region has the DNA TGTGCCAGCAGTTTTTTTCCCGGGAACACTGAAGCTTTCTTT. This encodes CASSFFPGNTEAFF.

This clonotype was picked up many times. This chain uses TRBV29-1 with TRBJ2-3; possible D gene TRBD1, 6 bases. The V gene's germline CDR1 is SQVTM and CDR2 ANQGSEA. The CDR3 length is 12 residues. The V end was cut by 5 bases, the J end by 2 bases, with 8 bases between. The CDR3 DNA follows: TGCAGCGTTCGGGACACCACAGATACGCAGTATTTT. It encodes CSVRDTTDTQYF.

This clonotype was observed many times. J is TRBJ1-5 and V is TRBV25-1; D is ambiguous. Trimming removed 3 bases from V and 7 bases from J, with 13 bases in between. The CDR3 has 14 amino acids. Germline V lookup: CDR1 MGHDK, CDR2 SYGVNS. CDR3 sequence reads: CASSDPGEGQPQHF. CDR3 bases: TGTGCCAGCAGTGACCCCGGCGAGGGACAGCCCCAGCATTTT. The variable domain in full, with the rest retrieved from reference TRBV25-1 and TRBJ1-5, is EADIYQTPRYLVIGTGKKITLECSQTMGHDKMYWYQQDPGMELHLIHYSYGVNSTEKGDLSSESTVSRIRTEHFPLTLESARPSHTSQYLCASSDPGEGQPQHFGDGTRLSIL.

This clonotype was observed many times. CDR3 amino acids: CASSLVPAGGGELFF. As DNA, the CDR3 is TGTGCCAGCAGCTTGGTTCCGGCTGGGGGCGGGGAGCTGTTTTTT. The chain employs TRBV7-9 and TRBJ2-2; D is perhaps TRBD1 or TRBD2 (5 bases each). Germline-derived CDR1 and CDR2 are SEHNR and FQNEAQ (reference sequence). Trimming took off 3 bases at V and 7 bases at J, with 15 bases between the two ends. This CDR3 region has 15 residues.

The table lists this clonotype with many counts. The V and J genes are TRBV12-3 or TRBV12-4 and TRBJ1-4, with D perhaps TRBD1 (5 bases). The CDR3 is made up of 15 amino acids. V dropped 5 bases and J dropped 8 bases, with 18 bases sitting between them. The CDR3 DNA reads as TGTGCCAGCAGTGTTATTGGGGGAAGTGAGGAAAAACTGTTTTTT. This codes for CASSVIGGSEEKLFF.

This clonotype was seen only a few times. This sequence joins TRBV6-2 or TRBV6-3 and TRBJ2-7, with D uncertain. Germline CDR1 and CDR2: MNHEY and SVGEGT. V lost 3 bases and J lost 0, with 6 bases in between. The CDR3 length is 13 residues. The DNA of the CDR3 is TGTGCCAGCAGTTATGCTCCCTCCTACGAGCAGTACTTC. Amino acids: CASSYAPSYEQYF.